The 20 T cell receptor beta chains listed next were all sequenced from one sample in a study of blood T cell repertoires in COVID-19. Here immunoSEQ multiplex PCR was the method, and the copy in TCRdb shows in-frame clones only, minus some. Seen here are around 190,000 clones, 65% to 85% observed once, and the top ten hold roughly 3.2%. Material for sequencing was PBMCs or T cells enriched from blood (not recorded which). The origin of the receptors is a woman aged 25 to 39 who had been exposed to COVID-19.

V is TRBV30 and J is TRBJ1-1; 9 bases fit TRBD1. The CDR3 length is 13 residues. Germline V gene data show CDR1 as GTSNPN and CDR2 as SVGIG (reference sequence). V was clipped by 4 bases and J by 6 bases; unmatched bases: 6. The CDR3 loop reads CAWTGQGFAEAFF. The CDR3 nucleotides are TGTGCCTGGACTGGACAGGGGTTCGCTGAAGCTTTCTTT.

The CDR3 DNA is TGTGCCAGCAGCCTACAGGGGGCCGATGAAAAACTGTTTTTT. Encoded protein: CASSLQGADEKLFF. V and J are TRBV27 and TRBJ1-4; 9 bases match TRBD1. This CDR3 is built from 14 residues. CDR1 is MNHEY, CDR2 SMNVEV, per germline (reference sequence). With 6 bases clipped from V and 6 bases from J, the junction kept 5 bases outside the gene matches.

The chain recombines TRBV4-1 with TRBJ1-3; D is perhaps TRBD1 (5 bases). V was clipped by 3 bases and J by 0 bases, with 18 bases between them. Germline V gene sequence: CDR1 MGHRA, CDR2 YSYEKL. The CDR3 contains 18 residues. CDR3 coding DNA: TGCGCCAGCAGCCACCCCGCTGCGGGGGGTCTCTCTGGAAACACCATATATTTT. Its protein product is CASSHPAAGGLSGNTIYF.

The V and J genes are TRBV19 and TRBJ1-6; 7 positions agree with TRBD1. The CDR3 is made up of 16 amino acids. Germline CDR1 LNHDA, CDR2 SQIVND (reference sequence). Germline trimming cut 7 bases from V and 5 bases from J; bases unmatched to any gene: 11. CDR3 in amino acids: CASTPIGTVNNSPLHF. The CDR3, as DNA: TGTGCCAGTACCCCAATCGGGACAGTGAATAATTCACCCCTCCACTTT.

This clone was recorded once. This chain uses TRBV2 with TRBJ1-5, with 9 bases fitting TRBD1. After removal of 4 bases from V and 1 base from J, the junction contained 5 bases not matched to a gene. The CDR3 covers 16 residues. Germline values: CDR1 SNHLY, CDR2 FYNNEI. CDR3 residues: CASSGTGGRSNQPQHF. CDR3 in DNA: TGTGCCAGCAGTGGTACAGGGGGCAGGAGCAATCAGCCCCAGCATTTT.

This clone was detected only once. The CDR3, as DNA: TGTGCCTGGAGGCCAGGGGGCGTTGGAAACACCATATATTTT. This sequence encodes CAWRPGGVGNTIYF. The genes are TRBV30 and TRBJ1-3; TRBD1 agrees at 8 bases. This CDR3 comprises 14 residues. Germline values: CDR1 GTSNPN, CDR2 SVGIG (reference sequence). The trim removed 3 bases at V and 3 bases at J, leaving 4 bases unmatched. The complete variable domain, with remaining parts taken from reference TRBV30 and TRBJ1-3, reads SQTIHQWPATLVQPVGSPLSLECTVEGTSNPNLYWYRQAAGRGLQLLFYSVGIGQISSEVPQNLSASRPQDRQFILSSKKLLLSDSGFYLCAWRPGGVGNTIYFGEGSWLTVV.

The chain couples TRBV19 to TRBJ1-1; maybe TRBD1 (6 bases). CDR3 length equals 14 residues. V lost 5 bases and J lost 5, with 15 bases in between. The germline CDR1 and CDR2 sequences are LNHDA and SQIVND (reference sequence). The CDR3 spells CASSQQGPATEAFF. CDR3 nucleotides: TGTGCCAGTAGTCAACAGGGCCCTGCGACTGAAGCTTTCTTT.

This chain uses TRBV11-2 with TRBJ2-3; a weak D match, TRBD2 (7 bases). The CDR3 is 16 amino acids. Germline V gene lookup returns CDR1 SGHAT and CDR2 FQNNGV. V lost 0 bases and J 3 bases, leaving 13 bases between the germline ends. The CDR3 nucleotides read TGTGCCAGCAGCTTAGATGGAGGGGGAGGGACAGATACGCAGTATTTT. Translation gives CASSLDGGGGTDTQYF.

The CDR3 spells CASSTPGTGPTDTQYF. The CDR3 DNA is TGTGCCAGCAGTACGCCAGGGACAGGGCCCACAGATACGCAGTATTTT. The chain carries TRBV13 and TRBJ2-3, with TRBD1 matching over 9 bases. The CDR3 totals 16 residues. Trimming at V came to 6 bases and at J to 2 bases, leaving 9 bases not matched to a gene. Germline CDR1 is PRHDT and CDR2 is FYEKMQ (reference sequence).

The genes are TRBV2 and TRBJ1-2, with TRBD1 as a possible D gene (5 bases). CDR1 SNHLY and CDR2 FYNNEI come from the germline V gene. V dropped 7 bases and J dropped 8 bases, with 14 bases sitting between them. The CDR3 length is 12 residues. As DNA, the CDR3 is TGTGCCAGCACCACGGACAATAGCGGCTACACCTTC. Translating it yields CASTTDNSGYTF.

The chain couples TRBV6-5 to TRBJ2-7; D possibly corresponds to TRBD1 (6 bases). This CDR3 is 15 amino acids long. Germline loops: CDR1 MNHEY, CDR2 SVGAGI. Trimming took 2 bases from V and 5 from J, leaving 16 bases between them. The CDR3 sequence is CASSYRGTGIHEQYF. The CDR3, as DNA: TGTGCCAGCAGTTACCGGGGAACAGGGATCCACGAGCAGTACTTC.

The chain employs TRBV5-4 and TRBJ2-7; TRBD1 matches at 9 bases. Germline V gives CDR1 SGHNT, CDR2 YYREEE (reference sequence). This CDR3 has 15 residues. V gave up 4 bases and J gave up 2 bases; unmatched junction bases: 7. This CDR3 is CASSGPGQGTYEQYF. CDR3 DNA: TGTGCCAGCAGCGGACCGGGACAGGGAACCTACGAGCAGTACTTC.

The chain joins TRBV7-2 to TRBJ2-7; D unresolved. The length of the CDR3 is 17 residues. V was pared by 3 bases and J by 0 bases, with 18 bases between. Germline-derived CDR1 and CDR2 are SGHTA and FQGNSA. The CDR3 loop is CASSFLHRVPLSYEQYF. CDR3 DNA sequence: TGTGCCAGCAGCTTTCTTCACCGGGTCCCACTCTCCTACGAGCAGTACTTC.

The gene calls are TRBV5-1 and TRBJ1-1; 10 nucleotides agree with TRBD1. The J segment lost 7 bases and the V segment lost 4 bases, leaving 7 bases of the junction unmatched. CDR1 and CDR2 (germline): SGHRS, YFSETQ. CDR3 length equals 14 residues. As DNA, the CDR3 is TGCGCCAGCAGCACCCAGGGACAGGGGTTTGAAGCTTTCTTT. Translation gives CASSTQGQGFEAFF.

This sequence joins TRBV3-1 (or the pseudogene TRBV3-2) and TRBJ1-5, with TRBD1 matching over 8 bases. The CDR3 loop spans 16 amino acids. Germline lookup yields CDR1 LGHDT and CDR2 YNNKEL (reference sequence). The J segment lost 4 bases and the V segment lost 0 bases, leaving 5 bases of the junction unmatched. CDR3 DNA: TGTGCCAGCAGCCAAGATGGGGGACAGGCAAATCAGCCCCAGCATTTT. Residues: CASSQDGGQANQPQHF.

The count of this clone is one. J is TRBJ2-2 and V is TRBV5-1, with D possibly being TRBD2 (5 bases). Germline V gives CDR1 SGHRS, CDR2 YFSETQ. The V end was cut by 6 bases, the J end by 0 bases, with 12 bases between. The CDR3 spans 15 residues. CDR3 protein: CASNSGNPNTGELFF. In DNA form, the CDR3 reads TGCGCCAGCAACTCGGGGAACCCGAACACCGGGGAGCTGTTTTTT.

The chain carries TRBV27 and TRBJ1-1, with a tentative D call TRBD1 (5 bases). The CDR3 consists of 16 residues. V was pared by 1 base and J by 0 bases, with 12 bases between. CDR1 and CDR2 from the germline V gene are MNHEY and SMNVEV (reference sequence). CDR3 DNA: TGTGCCAGCAGTTTATGGGGGGAGCCCTTGAACACTGAAGCTTTCTTT. This gives the protein CASSLWGEPLNTEAFF.

A single count supports this clone. The genes are TRBV3-1 (or the pseudogene TRBV3-2) and TRBJ2-5, with D maybe TRBD2 (7 bases). Trimming pared 4 bases from V and 3 bases from J, leaving 12 bases between. The CDR3 loop spans 14 amino acids. CDR1 LGHDT and CDR2 YNNKEL come from the germline V gene (reference sequence). DNA of the CDR3: TGTGCCAGCAGCCGAAAGGGGGGGAAAGAGACCCAGTACTTC. This codes for CASSRKGGKETQYF.

This clone appeared once. The genes are TRBV14 and TRBJ1-2; D ambiguous. This CDR3 has 16 residues. Germline CDR1 reads SGHDN; CDR2 reads FVKESK. V shed 5 bases and J shed 1 base, with 17 bases lying between them. CDR3 coding DNA: TGTGCCAGCAGCACCCGAGAAAACAGAGTTAACTATGGCTACACCTTC. This encodes CASSTRENRVNYGYTF.

The chain carries TRBV5-1 and TRBJ1-1; D is possibly TRBD1 (6 bases). CDR1 is SGHRS and CDR2 is YFSETQ in the germline V gene. Between the trimmed V and J ends, which lost 4 bases and 1 base, there was a span of 17 bases. The CDR3 has 16 amino acids. The CDR3 here is CASSPGQLVWNTEAFF. CDR3 coding DNA: TGCGCCAGCAGCCCCGGACAGCTTGTCTGGAACACTGAAGCTTTCTTT.